This T cell receptor beta chain was sequenced during a study of blood T cell repertoires in COVID-19. Libraries were prepared by immunoSEQ multiplex PCR; TCRdb keeps only in-frame clonotypes and omits some of them. The top ten hold around 2.9% of the sample, which has 87,000 or so clones, around 90% seen once. The V gene's germline CDR1 is LGHNA and CDR2 YSLEER. Trimming removed 0 bases from V and 4 bases from J, with 12 bases in between. The CDR3 loop spans 15 amino acids. The receptor was isolated from a woman in her forties or fifties with active or convalescent COVID-19. The chain combines TRBV4-3 with TRBJ1-2; D is possibly TRBD1 (6 bases). The sample comprised peripheral blood. The CDR3 DNA reads as TGCGCCAGCAGCCAAGATTGGCAGGGGCTCTATGGCTACACCTTC. This sequence encodes CASSQDWQGLYGYTF.